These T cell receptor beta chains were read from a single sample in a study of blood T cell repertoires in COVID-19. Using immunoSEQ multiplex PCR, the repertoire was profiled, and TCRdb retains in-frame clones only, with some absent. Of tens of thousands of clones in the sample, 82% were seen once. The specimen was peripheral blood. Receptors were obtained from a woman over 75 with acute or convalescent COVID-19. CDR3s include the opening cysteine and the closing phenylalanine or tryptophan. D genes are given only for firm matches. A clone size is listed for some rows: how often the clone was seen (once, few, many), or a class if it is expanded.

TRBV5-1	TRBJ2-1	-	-	TGCGCCAGCAGCTTGGCCCTGTCCTACAATGAGCAGTTCTTC	CASSLALSYNEQFF
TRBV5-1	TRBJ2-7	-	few	TGCGCCAGCAGCTCCCCTAGGGCGGGGCCACCCTACGAGCAGTACTTC	CASSSPRAGPPYEQYF
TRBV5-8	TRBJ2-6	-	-	TGTGCCAGCAGCCGTTTGGAGGGGACCCTCTCTGGGGCCAACGTCCTGACTTTC	CASSRLEGTLSGANVLTF
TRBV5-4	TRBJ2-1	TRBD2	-	TGTGCCAGCAGCTTTAGCGGGAGAAGGTCCTACAATGAGCAGTTCTTC	CASSFSGRRSYNEQFF
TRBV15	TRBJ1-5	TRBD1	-	TGTGCCACCAGCAGAGTCCTGACAGGGCGCAATCAGCCCCAGCATTTT	CATSRVLTGRNQPQHF
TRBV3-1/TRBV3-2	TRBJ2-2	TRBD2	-	TGTGCCAGCAGCCTCGGGACTAGCGGGAGGAGCACCGGGGAGCTGTTTTTT	CASSLGTSGRSTGELFF
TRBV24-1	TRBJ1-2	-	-	TGTGCCACCAGTGAAGGACTTTCCTATGGCTACACCTTC	CATSEGLSYGYTF
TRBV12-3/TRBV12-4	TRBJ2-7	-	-	TGTGCCAGCAGTTTAGAACGGGCCTACGAGCAGTACTTC	CASSLERAYEQYF
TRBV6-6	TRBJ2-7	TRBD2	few	TGTGCCAGCAGCCGAACTAGCGGGAAGTCCTACTCCTACGAGCAGTACTTC	CASSRTSGKSYSYEQYF
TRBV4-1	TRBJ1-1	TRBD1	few	TGCGCCAGCAGACCCCTGACAGGGCATGGTGAAACTGAAGCTTTCTTT	CASRPLTGHGETEAFF
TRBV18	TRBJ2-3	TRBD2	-	TGTGCCAGCTCACCCCTCAGGGGTTCGGCGGGAGGGCGCACAGATACGCAGTATTTT	CASSPLRGSAGGRTDTQYF
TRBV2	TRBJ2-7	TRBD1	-	TGTGCCAGCAGTGGGTGGGGGACAGGGAACTACGAGCAGTACTTC	CASSGWGTGNYEQYF
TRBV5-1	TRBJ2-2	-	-	TGCGCCAGCAGCCCCCGACTGGGGCACACCGGGGAGCTGTTTTTT	CASSPRLGHTGELFF
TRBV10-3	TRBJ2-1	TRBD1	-	TGTGCCATCAGTGAGAAGTGGCTAGCGGACAGGGGTGGGAATGAGCAGTTCTTC	CAISEKWLADRGGNEQFF
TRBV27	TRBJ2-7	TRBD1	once	TGTGCCAGCAGTCAAGCCGGACAGGGTAGGTACGAGCAGTACTTC	CASSQAGQGRYEQYF
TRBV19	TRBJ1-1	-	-	TGTGCCAGTAGAAAAACAGGTGGGACTGAAGCTTTCTTT	CASRKTGGTEAFF
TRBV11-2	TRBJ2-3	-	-	TGTGCCAGCAGCTTCACAACCACAGATACGCAGTATTTT	CASSFTTTDTQYF
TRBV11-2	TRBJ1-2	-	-	TGTGCCACCGAAGGGGGTTACTATGGCTACACCTTC	CATEGGYYGYTF
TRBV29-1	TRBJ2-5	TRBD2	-	TGCAGCGTTGGAGAAAGCGGGAGAAGTCAAGAGACCCAGTACTTC	CSVGESGRSQETQYF
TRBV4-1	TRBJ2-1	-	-	TGCGCCAGCAGCCAACCCGGGATAGGTACTGAGCAGTTCTTC	CASSQPGIGTEQFF
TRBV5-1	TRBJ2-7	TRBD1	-	TGCGCCAGCAGCTCCATTCCGGGACAGTACGAGCAGTACTTC	CASSSIPGQYEQYF
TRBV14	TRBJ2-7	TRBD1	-	TGTGCCAGCAGCCACCGTAGGCCGGGACAGGAGTACTTC	CASSHRRPGQEYF